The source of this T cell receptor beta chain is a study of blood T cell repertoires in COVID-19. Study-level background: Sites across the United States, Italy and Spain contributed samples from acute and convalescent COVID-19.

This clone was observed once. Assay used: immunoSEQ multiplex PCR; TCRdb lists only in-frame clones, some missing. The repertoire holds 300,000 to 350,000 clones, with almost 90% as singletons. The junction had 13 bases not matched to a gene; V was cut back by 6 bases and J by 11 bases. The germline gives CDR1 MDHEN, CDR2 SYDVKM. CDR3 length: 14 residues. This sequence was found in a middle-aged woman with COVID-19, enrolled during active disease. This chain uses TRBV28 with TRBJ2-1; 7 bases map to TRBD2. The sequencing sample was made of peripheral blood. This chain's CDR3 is CASSLAGRLDKQFF. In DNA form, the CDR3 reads TGTGCCAGCAGCCTTGCCGGGAGGTTGGATAAGCAGTTCTTC. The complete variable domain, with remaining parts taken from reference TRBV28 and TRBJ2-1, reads DVKVTQSSRYLVKRTGEKVFLECVQDMDHENMFWYRQDPGLGLRLIYFSYDVKMKEKGDIPEGYSVSREKKERFSLILESASTNQTSMYLCASSLAGRLDKQFFGPGTRLTVL.